The sequence of this T cell receptor (beta chain) was determined in a study of control samples from healthy donors and cancer patients. This clone was observed a few times. The CDR3 runs to 16 residues. J lost 6 bases, V lost 2 bases, and 9 bases had no gene match. The germline V gene encodes CDR1 LGHNA and CDR2 YSLEER. Profiled with immunoSEQ multiplex PCR; TCRdb holds only in-frame clones, not every one. Among 95,000 to 130,000 clones listed, 70% to 90% were seen once. The V and J genes are TRBV4-3 and TRBJ1-2, with 10 nucleotides matching TRBD1. The receptor's source is a woman in her 70s in good health. The material sequenced was blood. DNA of the CDR3: TGCGCCAGCAGCCAACGACGGGGACAGGGGATCCATGGCTACACCTTC. Its protein product is CASSQRRGQGIHGYTF.